This T cell receptor beta chain was documented in a study of cytomegalovirus exposure and HLA in healthy donors. On this clone: Its antigen is currently unknown.

Study-level findings and limits: CMV serostatus stood as the only immune exposure information on hand.

Looked up from germline, CDR1 is MNHEY and CDR2 is SMNVEV (reference sequence). Trimming pared 0 bases from V and 4 bases from J, leaving 13 bases between. The CDR3 totals 16 residues. Everyone who donated was a healthy bone marrow donor. The primer mix had 60 Vbeta and 13 Jbeta primers. Method: immunoSEQ multiplex PCR; TCRdb's copy keeps in-frame clones and lacks some. The sample records roughly 180,000 clones, roughly 80% being singletons. This TCR was sampled from a young man in good health and CMV-seronegative. This sequence joins TRBV27 and TRBJ2-1, with a weak D call TRBD2 (6 bases). Sequenced sample: PBMCs. CDR3 nucleotides: TGTGCCAGCAGTTTATCAGCTAGCGAATCTTACAATGAGCAGTTCTTC. It specifies CASSLSASESYNEQFF.